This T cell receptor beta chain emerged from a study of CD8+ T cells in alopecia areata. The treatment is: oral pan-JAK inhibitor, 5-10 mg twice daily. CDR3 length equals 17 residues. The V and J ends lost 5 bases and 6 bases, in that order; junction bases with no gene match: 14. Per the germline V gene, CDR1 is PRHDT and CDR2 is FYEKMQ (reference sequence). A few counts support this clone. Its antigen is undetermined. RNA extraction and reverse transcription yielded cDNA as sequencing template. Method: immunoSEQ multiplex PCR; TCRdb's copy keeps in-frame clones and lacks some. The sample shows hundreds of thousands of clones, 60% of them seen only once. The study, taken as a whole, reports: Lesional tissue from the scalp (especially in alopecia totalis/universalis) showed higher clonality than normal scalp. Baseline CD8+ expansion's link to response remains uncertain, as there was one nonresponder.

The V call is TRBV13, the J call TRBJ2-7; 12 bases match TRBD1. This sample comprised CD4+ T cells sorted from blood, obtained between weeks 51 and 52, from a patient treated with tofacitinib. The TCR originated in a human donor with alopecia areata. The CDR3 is CASSPDPLGQGALEQYF. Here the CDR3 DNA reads TGTGCCAGCAGCCCCGACCCCCTGGGACAGGGGGCACTCGAGCAGTACTTC.